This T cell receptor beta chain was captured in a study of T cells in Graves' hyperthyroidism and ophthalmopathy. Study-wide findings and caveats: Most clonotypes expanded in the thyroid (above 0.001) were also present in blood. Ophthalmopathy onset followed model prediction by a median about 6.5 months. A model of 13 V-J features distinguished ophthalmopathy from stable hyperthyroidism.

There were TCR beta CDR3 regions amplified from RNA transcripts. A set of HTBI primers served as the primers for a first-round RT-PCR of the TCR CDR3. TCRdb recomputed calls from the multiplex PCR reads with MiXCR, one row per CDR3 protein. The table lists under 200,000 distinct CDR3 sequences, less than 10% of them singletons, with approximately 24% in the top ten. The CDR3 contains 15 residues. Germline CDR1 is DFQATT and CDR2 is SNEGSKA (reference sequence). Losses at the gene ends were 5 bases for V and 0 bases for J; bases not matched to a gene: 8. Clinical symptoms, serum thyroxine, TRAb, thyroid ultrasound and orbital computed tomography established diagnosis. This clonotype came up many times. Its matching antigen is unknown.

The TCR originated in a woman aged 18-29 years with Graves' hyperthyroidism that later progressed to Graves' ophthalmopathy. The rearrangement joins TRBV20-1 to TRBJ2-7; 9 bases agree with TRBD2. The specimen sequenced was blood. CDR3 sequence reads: CSASLAGYSSYEQYF. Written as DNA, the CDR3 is TGCAGTGCTTCCCTAGCGGGGTATAGCTCCTACGAGCAGTACTTC.